This T cell receptor beta chain stems from a study of beta chain features in type 1 diabetes. Overall study: Healthy donors and patients showed comparable age, gender and cell yields.

There are a few counts of this clone. Its antigen is not known. The CDR3 is made up of 16 amino acids. The V segment lost 2 bases and the J segment 0 bases; nucleotides outside the gene matches: 2. Germline CDR1 MNHNS, CDR2 SASEGT. Sorting of CD4+ naive, central memory, regulatory and stem cell-like memory cells was performed via CD45RO/CCR7/CD25/CD127/CD95/CD27. Sort purity for all populations was recorded as exceeding 98%. The investigators reverse transcribed all of the isolated RNA, so they sequenced expressed TCRB transcripts. Assay: immunoSEQ multiplex PCR; the TCRdb copy retains only in-frame clones and omits some. The sample yields roughly 610,000 clones, 15% seen once. Study results and limitations: For cells with high TCR expression, cDNA sequencing could yield over-representation.

The sequenced sample was naive CD4+ T cells from blood. The TCR sequence derives from a man between 18 and 29 years old in good health. The chain has TRBV6-1 and TRBJ2-4; the match to TRBD1 covers 9 bases. CDR3 DNA: TGTGCCAGCAGTGAACGGGGACAGGGAGCCAAAAACATTCAGTACTTC. Amino acids: CASSERGQGAKNIQYF.